This TCR beta chain was identified during a study of T cells after yellow fever vaccination. Background on the study: Where fractions had low cell numbers, libraries were prepared from them with the SMART-Seq v4 Ultra Low Input RNA kit. Study-wide findings and caveats: Some clonotypes were seen in both the CD4 and the CD8 compartments. These made up a small share and likely arose from convergent recombination.

Many counts were recorded for this clonotype. The antigen remains undetermined. Each CDR3 protein is one row after TCRdb ran MiXCR on the 5' RACE reads. The table has approximately 240,000 distinct CDR3 sequences, roughly 4% seen once. The source of this sequence is a young man who received the YFV17D yellow fever vaccine. The sample in question was PBMCs, obtained 15 days after the yellow fever booster vaccination.

CDR3 amino acids: CATGSSYNEQFF. The DNA for the CDR3 is TGTGCCACCGGCAGCTCCTACAATGAGCAGTTCTTC. The chain carries TRBV24-1 and TRBJ2-1, with D unclear. The V end lost 9 bases, the J end lost 0 bases, and 5 bases lay between the germline ends. This CDR3 is 12 amino acids long. Germline V lookup: CDR1 KGHDR, CDR2 SFDVKD.